This T cell receptor beta chain was retrieved from a study of vaccination effects on CD4 cells after COVID-19. As for the study in general: Every participant took two doses of the BNT162b2 or mRNA-1273 vaccine. A couple of convalescent patients were sampled 16 days and one week before vaccination.

The CDR3 loop spans 16 amino acids. CDR1 SGHKS and CDR2 YYEKEE come from the germline V gene (reference sequence). The V gene lost 4 bases and the J gene lost 0 bases, with 16 bases spanning the gap. Some clones are missing from TCRdb's copy, which holds only in-frame ones; the method was immunoSEQ multiplex PCR. This table has under 55,000 clones, approximately 77% appearing once. Expansion of antigen-specific CD4+ T cells with viral peptide pools was carried out by the ViraFEST assay before sequencing. When around 9 days of culture had elapsed, CD4+ T cells were isolated. This person's SARS-CoV-2 infection, confirmed by PCR, occurred between March and December 2020. With regard to this clone: The antigen remains unidentified.

Broader study findings: The study enrolled few convalescent patients and sampled no early post-infection timepoints. Late after vaccination, infection- and vaccine-induced clones showed marked clonal contraction.

This chain joins TRBV5-5 and TRBJ1-2, with D possibly being TRBD1 (5 bases). This sample comprised CD4+ T cells from PBMCs cultured with a peptide pool, obtained before COVID-19 vaccination. The clonotype comes from a human donor who had a prior SARS-CoV-2 infection. CDR3 protein: CASSPGTSRSNYGYTF. In DNA, the CDR3 is TGTGCCAGCAGCCCGGGGACCTCGAGATCTAACTATGGCTACACCTTC.